This T cell receptor (beta chain) was documented in a study of blood T cell repertoires in COVID-19. The CDR3 contains 15 residues. V shed 2 bases and J 3 bases; nucleotides not matched to a gene: 4. Germline assignment: CDR1 MNHEY and CDR2 SVGAGI. TCRdb keeps only in-frame clones here, not all; method: immunoSEQ multiplex PCR. The sample lists tens of thousands of clones; about nine tenths were seen once. The rearrangement uses TRBV6-5 and TRBJ2-7; 10 positions match TRBD2. Sequenced: peripheral blood. The clonotype comes from a woman of 80 years or more with acute or convalescent COVID-19. CDR3 DNA: TGTGCCAGCAGTTACGGAGGACTAGCGGACTACGAGCAGTACTTC. Its protein is CASSYGGLADYEQYF.